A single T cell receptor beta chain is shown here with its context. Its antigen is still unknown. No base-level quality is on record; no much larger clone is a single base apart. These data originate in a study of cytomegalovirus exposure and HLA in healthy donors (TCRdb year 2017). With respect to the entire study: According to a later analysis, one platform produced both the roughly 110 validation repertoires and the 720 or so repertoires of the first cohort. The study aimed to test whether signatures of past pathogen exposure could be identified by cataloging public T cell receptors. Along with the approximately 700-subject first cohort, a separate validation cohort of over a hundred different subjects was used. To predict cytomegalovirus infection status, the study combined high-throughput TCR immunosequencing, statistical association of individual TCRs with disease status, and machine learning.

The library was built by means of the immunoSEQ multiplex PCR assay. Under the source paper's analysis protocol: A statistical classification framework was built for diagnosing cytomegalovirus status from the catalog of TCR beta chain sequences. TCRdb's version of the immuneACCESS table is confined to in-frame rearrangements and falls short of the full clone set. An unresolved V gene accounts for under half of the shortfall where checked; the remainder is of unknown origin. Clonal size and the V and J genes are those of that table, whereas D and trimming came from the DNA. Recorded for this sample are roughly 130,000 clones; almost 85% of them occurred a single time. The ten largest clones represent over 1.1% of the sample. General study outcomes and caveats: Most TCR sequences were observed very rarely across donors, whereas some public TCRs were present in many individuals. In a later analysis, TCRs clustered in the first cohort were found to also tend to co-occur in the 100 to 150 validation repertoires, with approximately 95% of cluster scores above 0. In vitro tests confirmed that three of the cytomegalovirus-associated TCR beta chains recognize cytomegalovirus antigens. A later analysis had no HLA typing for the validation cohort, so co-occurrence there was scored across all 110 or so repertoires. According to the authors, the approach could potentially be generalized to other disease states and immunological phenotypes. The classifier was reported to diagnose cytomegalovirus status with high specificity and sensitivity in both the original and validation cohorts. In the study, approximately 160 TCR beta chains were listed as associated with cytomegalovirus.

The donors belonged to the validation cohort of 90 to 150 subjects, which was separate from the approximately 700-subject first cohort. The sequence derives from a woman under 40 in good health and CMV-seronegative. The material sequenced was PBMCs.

The CDR3 corresponds to CASSTGQGGPNEKLFF. The nucleotide sequence is given as TGCGCCAGCAGCACAGGACAGGGAGGTCCTAATGAAAAACTGTTTTTT. The sequence is built from TRBV5-1 and TRBJ1-4; a stretch of 8 junction bases matches TRBD1. The junction shows trimming of 4 bases on V and 3 bases on J, and the gene matches do not reach 8 bases of it. The CDR3 contains 16 residues, cysteine and phenylalanine counted. This entry keeps only the CDR3 DNA: 48 bases, framed from base 1. From a lookup of the germline V gene, CDR1 and CDR2 are SGHRS and YFSETQ.